This T cell receptor (beta chain) was recovered during a study of blood T cell repertoires in COVID-19. This clone came up many times. Using immunoSEQ multiplex PCR, the repertoire was profiled, and TCRdb retains in-frame clones only, with some absent. The repertoire holds 150,000 or so clones, with roughly 86% as singletons. Sequenced: peripheral blood. The receptor was derived from a man aged 40-49 years who had recovered from COVID-19.

CDR3 sequence: CASHPRGFGTEAFF. The CDR3 nucleotides are TGTGCCAGTCATCCCAGAGGGTTTGGCACTGAAGCTTTCTTT. The chain couples TRBV19 to TRBJ1-1; D unclear. V lost 8 bases to trimming and J lost 4 bases, with 17 bases between them. There are 14 residues in the CDR3. CDR1 is LNHDA and CDR2 is SQIVND in the germline V gene (reference sequence).